This is a list of T cell receptor beta chains from one sample in a study of T cell responses to AZD1222 COVID-19 vaccine. Method: immunoSEQ multiplex PCR; TCRdb's copy keeps in-frame clones and lacks some. The sample lists about 140,000 clones, roughly 92% occurring once. The sample was peripheral blood, taken on day 0 of AZD1222 vaccination. These receptors all come from an adult in good health. Each CDR3 is given with its conserved first and last residue. D genes are given only for firm matches. Rows may omit the clone size; those that give it use once, few, many or a size class.

CDR3 | DNA | J | D | size | V
CASSSRGGGSEAFF | TGTGCCAGCAGTTCCAGAGGGGGCGGGTCTGAAGCTTTCTTT | TRBJ1-1 | TRBD1 | . | TRBV28
CASTEGPGTEAFF | TGTGCCAGCACCGAGGGCCCGGGCACTGAAGCTTTCTTT | TRBJ1-1 | . | . | TRBV6-4
CAIKTGTTDTQYF | TGTGCCATCAAGACCGGGACCACAGATACGCAGTATTTT | TRBJ2-3 | . | . | TRBV10-3
CASSGGQPYEQYF | TGTGCCAGCAGTGGGGGACAGCCCTACGAGCAGTACTTC | TRBJ2-7 | TRBD1 | once | TRBV6-2/TRBV6-3
CASRDTRDQETQYF | TGTGCCAGCAGGGACACTAGGGATCAAGAGACCCAGTACTTC | TRBJ2-5 | . | . | TRBV2
CASSDDSSSYNEQFF | TGTGCCAGCAGTGACGATTCGAGCTCCTACAATGAGCAGTTCTTC | TRBJ2-1 | . | . | TRBV28
CASSLEAGGYGYTF | TGCGCCAGCAGCTTGGAAGCAGGGGGCTATGGCTACACCTTC | TRBJ1-2 | TRBD1 | . | TRBV5-1
CATSRDGENSPLHF | TGTGCCACCAGCAGAGATGGGGAAAATTCACCCCTCCACTTT | TRBJ1-6 | . | . | TRBV15
CATSGQGSYEQYF | TGTGCCACCTCGGGGCAGGGCTCCTACGAGCAGTACTTC | TRBJ2-7 | . | . | TRBV4-2
CASEGQGDQPQHF | TGTGCCAGCGAGGGACAGGGGGATCAGCCCCAGCATTTT | TRBJ1-5 | TRBD1 | few | TRBV2
CASSLAMAGGFGELFF | TGTGCCAGCAGCTTAGCGATGGCGGGAGGATTCGGGGAGCTGTTTTTT | TRBJ2-2 | TRBD2 | . | TRBV7-9
CASSLERREATYEQYF | TGTGCCAGCAGCTTAGAACGGCGGGAGGCCACCTACGAGCAGTACTTC | TRBJ2-7 | TRBD2 | . | TRBV7-2
CASSPQGIAYNEQFF | TGTGCCAGCTCACCACAGGGAATTGCCTACAATGAGCAGTTCTTC | TRBJ2-1 | . | . | TRBV18
CASSPIRTGGSGELFF | TGTGCCAGCAGCCCGATACGGACAGGGGGGTCAGGGGAGCTGTTTTTT | TRBJ2-2 | TRBD1 | . | TRBV5-4
CASSRGVNYNYGYTF | TGTGCCAGCAGTCGGGGGGTCAACTACAACTATGGCTACACCTTC | TRBJ1-2 | . | . | TRBV6-5
CATSRDPGAPQYF | TGTGCCACCAGCAGAGATCCCGGTGCCCCCCAGTACTTC | TRBJ2-5 | . | . | TRBV15
CASSPYGSSSTDTQYF | TGTGCCAGCAGTCCCTATGGTAGCTCTAGCACAGATACGCAGTATTTT | TRBJ2-3 | . | . | TRBV3-1/TRBV3-2
CASIEQGAANYGYTF | TGTGCCAGCATTGAACAGGGGGCTGCTAACTATGGCTACACCTTC | TRBJ1-2 | TRBD1 | . | TRBV6-6
CASSQGHEQFF | TGTGCCAGCTCTCAGGGGCATGAGCAGTTCTTC | TRBJ2-1 | . | . | TRBV7-9
CASRGTPNYGYTF | TGTGCCAGCAGGGGCACGCCGAACTATGGCTACACCTTC | TRBJ1-2 | . | . | TRBV28
CASSVRVDSNQPQHF | TGTGCCAGCAGTGTCAGGGTGGATAGCAATCAGCCCCAGCATTTT | TRBJ1-5 | . | . | TRBV6-6
CASSHLPGLAVYEQFF | TGTGCCAGCAGCCACTTACCGGGACTAGCGGTCTATGAGCAGTTCTTC | TRBJ2-1 | TRBD2 | . | TRBV14
CATGDRADGYTF | TGTGCCACCGGGGACAGGGCGGATGGCTACACCTTC | TRBJ1-2 | TRBD1 | . | TRBV19